This T cell receptor (beta chain) came from a study of blood T cell repertoires in COVID-19. Authors' processing steps: Quantification of nucleated cells was approximated via reference gene primer amplification. TCRdb's table, derived via immunoSEQ multiplex PCR, lists solely in-frame clones and lacks some. V and J calls and clone size are as listed in that table; D and trimming were resolved from the DNA. The sample lists roughly 410,000 clones; about 89% were seen once. V lost 4 bases, J lost 4 bases, and 15 bases lay in between. The CDR3 is made up of 14 amino acids. The V gene's germline CDR1 is SQVTM and CDR2 ANQGSEA. This clone showed up just once.

Sequencing was done on a sample of peripheral blood. The chain employs TRBV29-1 and TRBJ2-3; D might be TRBD2 (6 bases). The receptor's source is a woman aged 55 to 70 with COVID-19, enrolled during active disease. The CDR3 sequence: CSVVTGGSADTQYF. CDR3 nucleotide sequence: TGCAGCGTTGTAACCGGGGGTTCGGCAGATACGCAGTATTTT.